Presented here are 3 T cell receptor beta chains from one specimen sequenced in a study of T-cell reconstitution after alpha-beta-depleted transplantation in children. Study-wide results and limits: Once a year had passed after transplant, T-cell counts and diversity came mostly from newly produced T cells.

Researchers prepared the TCRbeta library using unique molecular identifiers, the study reports. TCRdb re-analysed the PCR reads in MiXCR, keeping a single row per CDR3 protein. The sample includes some 300,000 distinct CDR3 sequences, over 7% of them seen just once. Their cognate antigens are unknown. The specimen was peripheral blood, collected 360 days after TCRalphabeta/CD19-depleted stem cell transplant. All receptors come from a female patient between 2 and 15 years old who had a stem cell transplant for Fanconi anemia, so the T cells may come from the graft donor.

The chain joins TRBV6-1 to TRBJ2-7; no clear D gene. In germline, CDR1 is MNHNS, CDR2 SASEGT. There are 15 residues in the CDR3. Between the trimmed V and J ends, which lost 3 bases and 2 bases, there was a span of 14 bases. CDR3 sequence (DNA): TGTGCCAGCAGTGAGGCCCGTTTGAGCGCCTACGAGCAGTACTTC. The encoded protein is CASSEARLSAYEQYF.

There are many counts of this clonotype. V gene TRBV21-1 combines with J gene TRBJ2-7. TRBV21-1 is designated a pseudogene. There are 13 residues in the CDR3. CDR3 sequence: CASSADGYYEQYV. The CDR3 region has the DNA TGTGCCAGCAGCGCAGACGGTTACTACGAGCAGTACGTC.

This rearrangement joins TRBV7-2 to TRBJ1-2; D gene unclear. CDR1 and CDR2 (germline): SGHTA, FQGNSA. This CDR3 is 11 amino acids long. The V and J ends lost 5 bases and 7 bases respectively, with 8 bases between them. The CDR3 DNA is TGTGCCAGCAGCCTACACGCTGGCTACACCTTC. Amino acid sequence: CASSLHAGYTF.